This is a list of T cell receptor beta chains from one sample in a study of cytomegalovirus exposure and HLA in healthy donors. The assay was immunoSEQ multiplex PCR, and TCRdb's table has in-frame clones only and misses some. The sample has about 200,000 clones, around nine tenths seen once. Sequenced material: PBMCs. The origin of the receptors is a woman aged 18-29 years in good health and CMV-seropositive. Each CDR3 is given with its conserved first and last residue. The order of the fields is D gene, V gene, J gene, clone size, CDR3 protein, CDR3 DNA. D genes are given only for firm matches. Clone size is given for some rows only: seen once, a few or many times, or a class if the clone is expanded.

d_gene: TRBD1
v_gene: TRBV5-1
j_gene: TRBJ1-3
abundance: once
CDR3aa: CASSATGGYGNTIYF
CDR3nt: TGCGCCAGCAGTGCGACAGGGGGATATGGAAACACCATATATTTT

d_gene: TRBD1
v_gene: TRBV7-9
j_gene: TRBJ1-5
abundance: -
CDR3aa: CASSPDGTGGYSNQPQHF
CDR3nt: TGTGCCAGCAGCCCGGACGGGACAGGGGGCTATAGCAATCAGCCCCAGCATTTT

d_gene: -
v_gene: TRBV9
j_gene: TRBJ1-1
abundance: -
CDR3aa: CATSKLGNTEAFF
CDR3nt: TGTGCCACCTCTAAACTTGGGAACACTGAAGCTTTCTTT

d_gene: -
v_gene: TRBV9
j_gene: TRBJ2-3
abundance: once
CDR3aa: CASSPRSADTQYF
CDR3nt: TGTGCCAGCAGCCCCCGGTCTGCAGATACGCAGTATTTT

d_gene: TRBD1
v_gene: TRBV15
j_gene: TRBJ1-1
abundance: few
CDR3aa: CATSRVWGQGGNTEAFF
CDR3nt: TGTGCCACCAGCAGAGTGTGGGGACAGGGGGGGAACACTGAAGCTTTCTTT

d_gene: TRBD2
v_gene: TRBV5-1
j_gene: TRBJ2-1
abundance: -
CDR3aa: CASSLSTSGNAYNEQFF
CDR3nt: TGCGCCAGCAGCCTATCGACTAGCGGGAACGCCTACAATGAGCAGTTCTTC

d_gene: -
v_gene: TRBV7-7
j_gene: TRBJ2-2
abundance: once
CDR3aa: CASSLVGSTGELFF
CDR3nt: TGTGCTAGCAGCTTAGTAGGGAGCACCGGGGAGCTGTTTTTT

d_gene: -
v_gene: TRBV9
j_gene: TRBJ1-2
abundance: -
CDR3aa: CASTPQVALNYGYTF
CDR3nt: TGTGCCAGCACCCCACAGGTCGCACTTAACTATGGCTACACCTTC

d_gene: TRBD1
v_gene: TRBV28
j_gene: TRBJ2-7
abundance: -
CDR3aa: CASRWTGDLSYEQYF
CDR3nt: TGTGCCAGCAGATGGACAGGGGACCTCTCCTACGAGCAGTACTTC

d_gene: TRBD2
v_gene: TRBV7-3
j_gene: TRBJ2-2
abundance: -
CDR3aa: CASSLTGASGRDTGELFF
CDR3nt: TGTGCCAGCAGCTTAACGGGGGCTAGCGGGAGAGACACCGGGGAGCTGTTTTTT

d_gene: -
v_gene: TRBV2
j_gene: TRBJ2-1
abundance: -
CDR3aa: CASSVNRAREQFF
CDR3nt: TGTGCCAGCAGTGTTAACAGGGCGAGGGAGCAGTTCTTC

d_gene: TRBD1
v_gene: TRBV19
j_gene: TRBJ2-7
abundance: -
CDR3aa: CASSPTGQGYEQYF
CDR3nt: TGTGCCAGTAGTCCAACGGGACAGGGCTACGAGCAGTACTTC

d_gene: TRBD2
v_gene: TRBV5-1
j_gene: TRBJ2-1
abundance: -
CDR3aa: CASSLGGTSGKSGNEQFF
CDR3nt: TGCGCCAGCAGCTTGGGGGGGACTAGCGGGAAATCTGGCAATGAGCAGTTCTTC

d_gene: TRBD1
v_gene: TRBV5-1
j_gene: TRBJ1-1
abundance: -
CDR3aa: CASSDLRTGGDTEAFF
CDR3nt: TGCGCCAGCAGCGACCTAAGGACAGGGGGGGACACTGAAGCTTTCTTT

d_gene: TRBD1
v_gene: TRBV5-1
j_gene: TRBJ2-7
abundance: -
CDR3aa: CASSLAGGGYEQYF
CDR3nt: TGCGCCAGCAGCTTGGCAGGGGGCGGGTACGAGCAGTACTTC

d_gene: -
v_gene: TRBV9
j_gene: TRBJ1-2
abundance: -
CDR3aa: CASSVVARGRTNNYGYTF
CDR3nt: TGTGCCAGCAGCGTAGTGGCCCGGGGCAGGACTAATAACTATGGCTACACCTTC

d_gene: -
v_gene: TRBV11-3
j_gene: TRBJ2-3
abundance: few
CDR3aa: CASSLVSGGGTDTQYF
CDR3nt: TGTGCCAGCAGCTTAGTATCGGGCGGGGGCACAGATACGCAGTATTTT

d_gene: -
v_gene: TRBV30
j_gene: TRBJ1-2
abundance: -
CDR3aa: CAWSKTGGAHYGYTF
CDR3nt: TGTGCCTGGAGTAAAACGGGGGGCGCTCACTATGGCTACACCTTC

d_gene: -
v_gene: TRBV28
j_gene: TRBJ2-1
abundance: -
CDR3aa: CASRSSRSGYSYNEQFF
CDR3nt: TGTGCCAGCAGATCCTCCCGATCGGGTTACTCCTACAATGAGCAGTTCTTC

d_gene: TRBD1
v_gene: TRBV28
j_gene: TRBJ2-5
abundance: -
CDR3aa: CASSLPPDRASETQYF
CDR3nt: TGTGCCAGCAGTCTCCCCCCGGACAGGGCATCGGAGACCCAGTACTTC

d_gene: -
v_gene: TRBV9
j_gene: TRBJ1-1
abundance: -
CDR3aa: CASSVGWGANTEAFF
CDR3nt: TGTGCCAGCAGCGTAGGATGGGGCGCGAACACTGAAGCTTTCTTT

d_gene: TRBD1
v_gene: TRBV29-1
j_gene: TRBJ2-2
abundance: -
CDR3aa: CSVMRNRGQGGELFF
CDR3nt: TGCAGCGTCATGAGGAATAGGGGGCAGGGCGGGGAGCTGTTTTTT

d_gene: TRBD2
v_gene: TRBV5-1
j_gene: TRBJ2-7
abundance: -
CDR3aa: CASSLERGSSYEQYF
CDR3nt: TGCGCCAGCAGCTTGGAGCGGGGTAGCTCCTACGAGCAGTACTTC

d_gene: TRBD2
v_gene: TRBV6-5
j_gene: TRBJ2-7
abundance: -
CDR3aa: CASKDGGGPDEQYF
CDR3nt: TGTGCCAGCAAAGACGGGGGAGGGCCCGACGAGCAGTACTTC

d_gene: TRBD1
v_gene: TRBV6-5
j_gene: TRBJ1-1
abundance: -
CDR3aa: CASTDRVRTEAFF
CDR3nt: TGTGCCAGCACCGACAGGGTTAGGACTGAAGCTTTCTTT

d_gene: -
v_gene: TRBV6-5
j_gene: TRBJ2-7
abundance: -
CDR3aa: CASSYSGEQYF
CDR3nt: TGTGCCAGCAGTTATTCAGGGGAGCAGTACTTC

d_gene: -
v_gene: TRBV7-6
j_gene: TRBJ1-5
abundance: -
CDR3aa: CASGKGEVRNQPQHF
CDR3nt: TGTGCCAGCGGGAAGGGGGAAGTACGGAATCAGCCCCAGCATTTT

d_gene: -
v_gene: TRBV5-4
j_gene: TRBJ1-2
abundance: -
CDR3aa: CASSSDSLPYGYTF
CDR3nt: TGTGCCAGCAGCTCGGACAGCCTGCCCTATGGCTACACCTTC

d_gene: TRBD2
v_gene: TRBV6-1
j_gene: TRBJ2-7
abundance: many
CDR3aa: CASSEATSGSYEQYF
CDR3nt: TGTGCCAGCAGTGAAGCGACTAGCGGGAGCTACGAGCAGTACTTC

d_gene: TRBD1
v_gene: TRBV7-9
j_gene: TRBJ2-7
abundance: few
CDR3aa: CASSSGQPSYEQYF
CDR3nt: TGTGCCAGCAGCTCGGGACAGCCTAGCTACGAGCAGTACTTC